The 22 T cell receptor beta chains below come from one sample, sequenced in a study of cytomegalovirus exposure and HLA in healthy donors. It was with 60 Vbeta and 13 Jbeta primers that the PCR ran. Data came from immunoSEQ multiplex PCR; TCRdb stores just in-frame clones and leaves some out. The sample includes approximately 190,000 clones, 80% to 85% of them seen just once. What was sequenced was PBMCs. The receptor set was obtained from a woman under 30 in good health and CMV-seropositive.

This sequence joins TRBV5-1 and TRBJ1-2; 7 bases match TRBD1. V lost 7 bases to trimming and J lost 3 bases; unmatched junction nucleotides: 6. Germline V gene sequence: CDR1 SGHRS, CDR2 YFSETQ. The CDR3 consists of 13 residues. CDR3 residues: CASGSTGDYGYTF. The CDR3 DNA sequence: TGCGCCAGCGGGTCAACAGGGGACTATGGCTACACCTTC.

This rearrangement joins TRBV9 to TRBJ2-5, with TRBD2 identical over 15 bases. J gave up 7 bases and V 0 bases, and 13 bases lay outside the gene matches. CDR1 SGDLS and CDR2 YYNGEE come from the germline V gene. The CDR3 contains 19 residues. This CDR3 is CASSVDPGLAGGRRGTQYF. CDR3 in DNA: TGTGCCAGCAGCGTAGACCCGGGACTAGCGGGGGGTCGTCGGGGGACCCAGTACTTC.

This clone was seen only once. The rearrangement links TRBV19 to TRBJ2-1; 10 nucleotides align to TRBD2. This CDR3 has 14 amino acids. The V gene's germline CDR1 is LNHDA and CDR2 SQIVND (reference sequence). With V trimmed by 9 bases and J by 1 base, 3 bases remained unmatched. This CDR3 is CASGLAVSYNEQFF. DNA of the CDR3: TGTGCCAGCGGACTAGCGGTATCCTACAATGAGCAGTTCTTC.

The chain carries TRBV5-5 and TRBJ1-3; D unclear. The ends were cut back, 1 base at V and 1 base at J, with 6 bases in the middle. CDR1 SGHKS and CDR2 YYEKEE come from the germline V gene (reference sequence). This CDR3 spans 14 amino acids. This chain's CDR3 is CASSLRVSGNTIYF. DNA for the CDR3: TGTGCCAGCAGCTTGCGGGTGTCTGGAAACACCATATATTTT.

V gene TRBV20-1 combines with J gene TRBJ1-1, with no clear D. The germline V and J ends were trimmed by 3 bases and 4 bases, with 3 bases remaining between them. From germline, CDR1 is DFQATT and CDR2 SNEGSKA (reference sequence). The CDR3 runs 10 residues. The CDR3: CSASSTEAFF. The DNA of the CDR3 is TGCAGTGCTAGTAGCACTGAAGCTTTCTTT.

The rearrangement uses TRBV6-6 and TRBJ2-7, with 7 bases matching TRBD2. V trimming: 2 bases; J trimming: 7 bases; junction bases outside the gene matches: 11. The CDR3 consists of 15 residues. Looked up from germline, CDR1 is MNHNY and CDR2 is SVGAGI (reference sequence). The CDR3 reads CASSYEMGGDREQYV. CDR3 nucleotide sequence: TGTGCCAGCAGTTACGAGATGGGGGGGGATCGGGAGCAGTACGTC.

CDR3 protein: CASSSGTEQYF. DNA for the CDR3: TGCGCCAGCAGCAGTGGGACAGAACAGTACTTC. This chain uses TRBV5-1 with TRBJ2-7, with TRBD1 matching over 7 bases. The CDR3 has 11 amino acids. Trimming removed 4 bases from V and 10 bases from J; junction bases left unmatched: 5. The germline V gene encodes CDR1 SGHRS and CDR2 YFSETQ.

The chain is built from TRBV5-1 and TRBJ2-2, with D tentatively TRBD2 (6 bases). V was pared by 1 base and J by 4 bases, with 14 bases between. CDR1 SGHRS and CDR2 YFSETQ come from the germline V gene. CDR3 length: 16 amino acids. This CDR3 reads CASSLSAGGVTGELFF. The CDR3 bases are TGCGCCAGCAGCTTGTCTGCCGGGGGAGTCACCGGGGAGCTGTTTTTT.

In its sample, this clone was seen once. CDR3 in DNA: TGTGCCAGACCGGGAATTGGACAGATGAACACTGAAGCTTTCTTT. Translated, it gives CARPGIGQMNTEAFF. J is TRBJ1-1 and V is TRBV2, with a possible D match to TRBD1 (6 bases). CDR1 and CDR2 (germline): SNHLY, FYNNEI. This CDR3 has 15 residues. V was pared by 9 bases and J by 0 bases, with 17 bases between. The variable domain in full, with the rest retrieved from reference TRBV2 and TRBJ1-1, is EPEVTQTPSHQVTQMGQEVILRCVPISNHLYFYWYRQILGQKVEFLVSFYNNEISEKSEIFDDQFSVERPDGSNFTLKIRSTKLEDSAMYFCARPGIGQMNTEAFFGQGTRLTVV.

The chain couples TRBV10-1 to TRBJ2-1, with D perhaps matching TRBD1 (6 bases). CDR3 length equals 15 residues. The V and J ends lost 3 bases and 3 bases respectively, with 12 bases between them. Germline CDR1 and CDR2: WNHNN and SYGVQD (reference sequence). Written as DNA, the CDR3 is TGCGCCAGCAGTGACAGGGGATCCTACTACAATGAGCAGTTCTTC. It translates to CASSDRGSYYNEQFF.

The CDR3 nucleotides are TGTGCCAGCAGTGCGATCCCACAGGCTAAGCAGTTCTTC. Translated, it gives CASSAIPQAKQFF. This rearrangement joins TRBV6-5 to TRBJ2-1, with D perhaps matching TRBD1 (5 bases). V lost 5 bases and J lost 11, with 16 bases in between. This CDR3 comprises 13 residues. Germline lookup yields CDR1 MNHEY and CDR2 SVGAGI.

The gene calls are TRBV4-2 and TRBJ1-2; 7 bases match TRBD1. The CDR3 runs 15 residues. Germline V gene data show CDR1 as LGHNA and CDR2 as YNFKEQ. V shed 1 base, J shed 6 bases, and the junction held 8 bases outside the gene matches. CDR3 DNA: TGTGCCAGCAGCCAAGGGTTAGGAACAGGGGATGGCTACACCTTC. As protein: CASSQGLGTGDGYTF.

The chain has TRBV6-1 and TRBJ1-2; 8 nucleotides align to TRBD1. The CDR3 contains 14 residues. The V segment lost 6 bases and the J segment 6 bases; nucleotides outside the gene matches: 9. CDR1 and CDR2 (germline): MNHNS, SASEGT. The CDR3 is CASSNPRGRDGYTF. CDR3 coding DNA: TGTGCCAGCAGCAACCCCAGGGGGCGCGATGGCTACACCTTC.

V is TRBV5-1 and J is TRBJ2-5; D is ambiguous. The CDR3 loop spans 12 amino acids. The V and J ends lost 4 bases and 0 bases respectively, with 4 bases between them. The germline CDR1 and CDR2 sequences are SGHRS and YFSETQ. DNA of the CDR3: TGCGCCAGCAGCATAGACCAAGAGACCCAGTACTTC. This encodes CASSIDQETQYF.

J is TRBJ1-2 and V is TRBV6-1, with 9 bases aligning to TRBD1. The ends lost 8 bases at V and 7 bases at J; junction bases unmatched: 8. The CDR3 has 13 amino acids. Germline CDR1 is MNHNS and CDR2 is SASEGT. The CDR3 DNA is TGTGCCAGCCCACCGGGACAGGGTTTTGGCTACACCTTC. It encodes CASPPGQGFGYTF.

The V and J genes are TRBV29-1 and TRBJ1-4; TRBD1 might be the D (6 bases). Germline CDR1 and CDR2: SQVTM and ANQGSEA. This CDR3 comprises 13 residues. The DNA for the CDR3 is TGCAGTGGAACGCGGGGGCGCAATGAAAAACTGTTTTTT. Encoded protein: CSGTRGRNEKLFF.

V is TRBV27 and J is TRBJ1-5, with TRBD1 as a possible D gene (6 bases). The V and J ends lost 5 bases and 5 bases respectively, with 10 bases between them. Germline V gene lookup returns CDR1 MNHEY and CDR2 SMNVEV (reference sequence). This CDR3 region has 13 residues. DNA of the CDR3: TGTGCCAGCAGTGTACAGGGAGATCAGCCCCAGCATTTT. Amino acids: CASSVQGDQPQHF.

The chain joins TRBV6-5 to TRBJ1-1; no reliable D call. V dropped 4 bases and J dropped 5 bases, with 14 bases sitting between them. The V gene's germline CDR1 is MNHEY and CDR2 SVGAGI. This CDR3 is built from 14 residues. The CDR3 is CASSSREGGTEAFF. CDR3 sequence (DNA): TGTGCCAGCAGTTCCCGGGAAGGCGGGACTGAAGCTTTCTTT.

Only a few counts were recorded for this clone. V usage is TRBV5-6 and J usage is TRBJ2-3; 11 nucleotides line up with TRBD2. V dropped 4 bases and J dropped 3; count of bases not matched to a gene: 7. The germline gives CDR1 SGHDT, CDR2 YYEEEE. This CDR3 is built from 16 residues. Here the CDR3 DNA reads TGTGCCAGCAGCCCCCTTAGCGGGGGGGCGACAGATACGCAGTATTTT. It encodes CASSPLSGGATDTQYF.

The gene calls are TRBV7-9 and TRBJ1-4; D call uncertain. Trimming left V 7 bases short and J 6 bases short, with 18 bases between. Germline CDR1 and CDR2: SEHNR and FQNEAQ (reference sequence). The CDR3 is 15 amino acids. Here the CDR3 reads CASNLSDSAHEKLFF. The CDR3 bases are TGTGCCAGCAATTTGTCCGACTCAGCACATGAAAAACTGTTTTTT.

CDR3 residues: CASSIGTGVYGYTF. For the CDR3, the DNA is TGTGCCAGTAGTATAGGAACAGGAGTCTATGGCTACACCTTC. The chain links TRBV19 to TRBJ1-2; maybe TRBD1 (5 bases). Trimming pared 1 base from V and 4 bases from J, leaving 10 bases between. This CDR3 is built from 14 residues. Per germline, CDR1 LNHDA and CDR2 SQIVND (reference sequence).

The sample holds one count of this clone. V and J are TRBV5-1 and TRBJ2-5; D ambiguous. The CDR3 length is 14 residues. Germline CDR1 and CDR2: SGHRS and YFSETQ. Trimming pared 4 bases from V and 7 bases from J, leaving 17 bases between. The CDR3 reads CASSLDQASGTQYF. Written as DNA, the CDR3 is TGCGCCAGCAGCCTTGATCAGGCCTCAGGGACCCAGTACTTC.